This TCR beta chain was captured by sequencing in a study of CD8+ T cells in alopecia areata (dated by TCRdb to about 2018). Broadly, across the study: Treated patients were enrolled in an open-label pilot trial of oral tofacitinib, 5 to 10 mg twice daily, for moderate-to-severe alopecia areata. RNA came from the PAXgene miRNA kit for fixed scalp, the miRNeasy kit for PBMCs, and the RNeasy kit for mouse skin. Clonality in the scalp was compared among normal scalp (n=4), patchy alopecia areata scalp (n=8), and alopecia totalis/universalis scalp (n=8). Amplification of TCRbeta CDR3 regions was done by immunoSEQ multiplex PCR using 35 Vbeta forward primers and 13 Jbeta reverse primers. Tofacitinib-treated patients had biopsies at baseline and at 4 and 24 weeks of treatment, with a later scalp biopsy in several patients. In both human patients and the C3H/HeJ mouse model, the study applied high-throughput TCRbeta sequencing to look at T cell clonal expansion in alopecia areata. Patients stayed on tofacitinib for 6 to 18 months and then had 6 months of follow-up off drug so that delayed response and recurrence could be assessed. Human TCRbeta sequencing covered scalp tissue and sorted CD4+ and CD8+ peripheral blood T cells from patchy and totalis/universalis alopecia areata patients and healthy controls. Study-level results and caveats: Compared with normal scalp, lesional scalp, particularly in alopecia totalis/universalis, had higher clonality and more expanded CD8+ clones, which suggests antigenic drive. Scalp TCR repertoire analysis is complicated because resident alphabeta T cells in normal human skin are also sequenced, whereas mouse skin is dominated by gammadelta T cells. Shared TCR sequences between patients were less evident than in mice, which may be partly attributable to HLA diversity in the patient population.

The time point tag for this specimen amounts to: baseline before oral tofacitinib. Lesional scalp punch biopsies and peripheral blood were obtained from alopecia areata patients. PBMCs were isolated by density centrifugation and stained for CD3, CD4 and CD8, after which CD4+ and CD8+ T cells were sorted on a FACSAria. The library came from the immunoSEQ multiplex PCR assay. RNA was extracted from all samples and reverse transcribed into cDNA as template for TCR sequencing. SuperScript III was used to make first-strand cDNA, primed with a 2:1 mix of oligo-dT and random hexamers. Amplification bias was assessed with a synthetic immune receptor repertoire, and residual bias was removed computationally. Turning to the authors' computational methods: Raw reads were preprocessed to remove errors, and CDR3 was defined by IMGT conventions from the conserved cysteine to phenylalanine. Clonality was computed as 1 minus the Shannon entropy, with the entropy normalized by log2 of the number of productive unique TCRs. CD4 or CD8 identity of scalp clones was inferred by cross-referencing scalp TCRbeta sequences with sorted blood CD4 and CD8 repertoires. This immuneACCESS table, as held by TCRdb, lists in-frame sequences with V and J called but not all clones. Of the missing ones, under half trace to an unresolved V gene in checked studies; the others have no known cause. That table gives V, J and clone size, and the DNA gave D and trimming. Within this sample are about 180,000 clones, with more than 60% of them counted one time only. Of the sample, around 1.8% is held by the ten largest clones.

Relative to germline, V is 1 base shorter and J is 3 bases shorter, with 19 bases between their ends. Reading from cysteine to phenylalanine, the CDR3 counts 17 amino acids. Only the CDR3 part of the read is kept: 51 bases, read in frame from the first base. CDR1 and CDR2 are drawn from the germline V gene: SGDLS, YYNGEE. Worth noting for this clone: Its antigen specificity is not known. Within one base of it there is no much larger clone, and no base qualities were kept.

The receptor was derived from a human donor with alopecia areata. The rearranged segments are TRBV9 and TRBJ1-2; a tentative D match to TRBD1 spans 5 bases. The source material was CD4+ T cells sorted from blood, sampled at week 0. The CDR3 reads CASSVSRDGDGHYGYTF. The nucleotide sequence is given as TGTGCCAGCAGCGTAAGTCGGGACGGAGATGGTCACTATGGCTACACCTTC.